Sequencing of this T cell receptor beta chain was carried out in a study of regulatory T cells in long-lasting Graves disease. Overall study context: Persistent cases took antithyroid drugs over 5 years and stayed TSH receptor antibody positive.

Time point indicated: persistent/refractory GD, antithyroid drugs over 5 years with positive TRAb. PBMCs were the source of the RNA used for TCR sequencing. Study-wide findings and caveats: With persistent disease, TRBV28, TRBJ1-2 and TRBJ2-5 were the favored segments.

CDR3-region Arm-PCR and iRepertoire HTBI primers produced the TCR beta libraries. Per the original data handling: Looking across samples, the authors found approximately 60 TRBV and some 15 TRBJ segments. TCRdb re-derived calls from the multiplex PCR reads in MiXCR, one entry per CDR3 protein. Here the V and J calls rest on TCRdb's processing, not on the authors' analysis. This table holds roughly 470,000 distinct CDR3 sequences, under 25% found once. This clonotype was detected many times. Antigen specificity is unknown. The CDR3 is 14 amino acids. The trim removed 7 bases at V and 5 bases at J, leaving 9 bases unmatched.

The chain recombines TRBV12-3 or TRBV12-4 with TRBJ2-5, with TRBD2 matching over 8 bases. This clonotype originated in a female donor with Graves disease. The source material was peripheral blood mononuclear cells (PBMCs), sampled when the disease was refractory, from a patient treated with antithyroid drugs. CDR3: CASNVAGRSETQYF. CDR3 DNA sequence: TGTGCCAGCAACGTAGCGGGGAGGAGTGAGACCCAGTACTTC.